A selection of T cell receptor beta chains follows, all from one sample in a study of T cell responses to AZD1222 COVID-19 vaccine. The protocol was immunoSEQ multiplex PCR, while the TCRdb copy is restricted to in-frame clones and leaves out a portion. The table has about 54,000 clones, 86% seen once. Sequenced material: peripheral blood, taken 28 days after the second AZD1222 dose. The receptors shown here come from an adult who received the AZD1222 COVID-19 vaccine. Both conserved end residues are part of each CDR3. A D gene is named only where the DNA matches it firmly. Not every row has a clone size; where given, it reads once, few, many or a size class.

v_call	d_call	cdr3_length	clone_size	j_call	cdr3_aa	cdr3_nt
TRBV4-1	.	14	.	TRBJ1-2	CASSQDSRRLGYTF	TGCGCCAGCAGCCAAGATTCCCGGCGCTTGGGCTACACCTTC
TRBV7-9	.	16	.	TRBJ2-1	CASSSEKGFGYNEQFF	TGTGCCAGCAGTTCGGAGAAGGGGTTCGGATACAATGAGCAGTTCTTC
TRBV24-1	.	11	once	TRBJ1-3	CATSAGNTIYF	TGTGCCACCAGTGCTGGAAACACCATATATTTT
TRBV6-5	.	14	.	TRBJ1-1	CASSLEGGVFEAFF	TGTGCCAGCAGTCTGGAGGGGGGGGTATTTGAAGCTTTCTTT
TRBV23-1	.	13	.	TRBJ1-2	CASSPRTNYGYTF	TGCGCCAGCAGTCCCAGGACTAACTATGGCTACACCTTC
TRBV2	TRBD1	13	.	TRBJ2-7	CASGLDRGGEQYF	TGTGCCAGCGGCCTGGACAGGGGCGGCGAGCAGTACTTC
TRBV7-7	.	15	.	TRBJ2-3	CASSLGGGYTDTQYF	TGTGCTAGCAGCTTAGGGGGGGGCTACACAGATACGCAGTATTTT
TRBV5-1	TRBD1	14	.	TRBJ1-2	CASSPGGANYGYTF	TGCGCCAGCAGCCCAGGGGGCGCCAACTATGGCTACACCTTC
TRBV28	TRBD1	14	.	TRBJ1-2	CASSSGQGVYGYTF	TGTGCCAGCAGTTCCGGACAGGGGGTCTATGGCTACACCTTC
TRBV21-1	.	18	.	TRBJ2-1	CASSSRDHLTQPYNEQFF	TGTGCCAGCAGCTCAAGGGACCACCTGACTCAACCCTACAATGAGCAGTTCTTC
TRBV7-3	.	13	.	TRBJ2-1	CASSLGWNNEQFF	TGTGCCAGCAGCTTAGGCTGGAACAATGAGCAGTTCTTC
TRBV29-1	TRBD2	13	few	TRBJ2-7	CSVRRGGLGEQYF	TGCAGCGTGAGACGGGGGGGTCTGGGTGAGCAGTACTTC
TRBV9	TRBD1	15	.	TRBJ1-4	CASSPWDSPNEKLFF	TGTGCCAGCAGCCCTTGGGACAGTCCAAATGAAAAACTGTTTTTT
TRBV19	.	15	.	TRBJ2-7	CASSLNPGHSYEQYF	TGTGCCAGTAGTCTAAATCCGGGACACTCCTACGAGCAGTACTTC
TRBV6-5	.	15	.	TRBJ2-7	CASSYSGGDTYEQYF	TGTGCCAGCAGTTACTCGGGGGGAGATACCTACGAGCAGTACTTC
TRBV7-3	TRBD1	16	.	TRBJ1-2	CASSLRGGGQGDGYTF	TGTGCCAGCAGCTTAAGGGGAGGGGGACAGGGAGATGGCTACACCTTC
TRBV9	TRBD2	17	.	TRBJ2-1	CASSFRRERGGLYEQFF	TGTGCCAGCAGCTTCCGACGGGAGCGGGGGGGCCTCTATGAGCAGTTCTTC
TRBV7-9	.	13	.	TRBJ2-7	CASSSDDSYEQYF	TGTGCCAGCAGCTCGGACGACTCCTACGAGCAGTACTTC
TRBV4-3	.	14	.	TRBJ2-5	CASSQDVSQETQYF	TGCGCCAGCAGCCAAGACGTATCACAAGAGACCCAGTACTTC
TRBV19	TRBD2	15	.	TRBJ2-3	CASSIGGGPGDTQYF	TGTGCCAGTAGTATCGGGGGGGGGCCGGGAGATACGCAGTATTTT
TRBV30	.	16	.	TRBJ2-1	CAWGTGVGRVGNEQFF	TGTGCCTGGGGTACGGGCGTAGGGCGAGTTGGTAATGAGCAGTTCTTC
TRBV7-7	.	13	once	TRBJ1-1	CASSFSENTEAFF	TGTGCTAGCAGCTTCTCAGAGAACACTGAAGCTTTCTTT
TRBV6-6	.	15	.	TRBJ1-6	CASSYPQGEGSPLHF	TGTGCCAGCAGTTACCCGCAGGGAGAAGGTTCACCCCTCCACTTT
TRBV18	.	14	.	TRBJ2-7	CASSPPLGTYEQYF	TGTGCCAGCTCACCACCGTTGGGAACCTACGAGCAGTACTTC
TRBV6-5	TRBD2	16	.	TRBJ2-5	CASSYSTAGLGETQYF	TGTGCCAGCAGTTACTCTACAGCGGGGCTTGGGGAGACCCAGTACTTC
TRBV10-1	TRBD1	17	.	TRBJ2-7	CASSESGRRTGVKEQYF	TGCGCCAGCAGTGAGTCGGGTCGTCGGACAGGGGTTAAGGAGCAGTACTTC
TRBV3-1/TRBV3-2	.	16	.	TRBJ1-1	CASSQGMEGWGTEAFF	TGTGCCAGCAGCCAAGGGATGGAGGGCTGGGGCACTGAAGCTTTCTTT
TRBV19	TRBD1	17	.	TRBJ2-7	CASSTHPSGTGLNEQYF	TGTGCCAGTAGTACCCACCCTTCCGGGACAGGGCTCAACGAGCAGTACTTC
TRBV19	.	17	.	TRBJ2-7	CASSYAGRSSAPYEQYF	TGTGCCAGTAGTTACGCAGGGAGATCGTCTGCCCCCTACGAGCAGTACTTC
TRBV5-4	TRBD1	14	.	TRBJ1-2	CASSFDRGGYGYTF	TGTGCCAGCAGCTTTGACAGGGGTGGCTATGGCTACACCTTC
TRBV11-2	.	13	.	TRBJ1-1	CASSTHMNTEAFF	TGTGCCTCTTCGACACACATGAACACTGAAGCTTTCTTT
TRBV27	.	15	.	TRBJ2-7	CASSPGPYSPYEQYF	TGTGCCAGCAGTCCCGGACCCTATTCCCCCTACGAGCAGTACTTC
TRBV2	TRBD1	19	.	TRBJ1-5	CASIPSRGQGVYSNQPQHF	TGTGCCAGCATACCTTCCAGGGGACAGGGCGTCTATAGCAATCAGCCCCAGCATTTT
TRBV4-1	TRBD1	15	.	TRBJ2-7	CASSQGTGEPHEQYF	TGCGCCAGCAGCCAGGGGACAGGGGAACCCCACGAGCAGTACTTC
TRBV28	TRBD2	15	.	TRBJ2-7	CASSSGLAGTYEQYF	TGTGCCAGCAGCTCCGGACTAGCGGGGACCTACGAGCAGTACTTC
TRBV19	.	13	.	TRBJ1-6	CAGADSLNSPLHF	TGTGCCGGAGCGGACAGCCTTAATTCACCCCTCCACTTT
TRBV18	TRBD1	13	medium-sized	TRBJ2-3	CASGDRDTDTQYF	TGTGCCAGTGGGGACAGGGACACAGATACGCAGTATTTT
TRBV12-3/TRBV12-4	.	11	.	TRBJ2-1	CASSLVNEQFF	TGTGCCAGCAGTTTAGTCAATGAGCAGTTCTTC
TRBV5-1	TRBD1	15	.	TRBJ1-1	CASSSYYETGGEAFF	TGCGCCAGCAGCTCATATTACGAGACAGGGGGTGAAGCTTTCTTT
TRBV19	TRBD1	13	.	TRBJ2-7	CASTDRGSYEQYF	TGTGCCAGTACGGACAGGGGCTCCTACGAGCAGTACTTC
TRBV6-2/TRBV6-3	TRBD2	16	medium-sized	TRBJ2-7	CASSYLAGGGGYEQYF	TGTGCCAGCAGTTACCTTGCGGGAGGTGGAGGCTACGAGCAGTACTTC